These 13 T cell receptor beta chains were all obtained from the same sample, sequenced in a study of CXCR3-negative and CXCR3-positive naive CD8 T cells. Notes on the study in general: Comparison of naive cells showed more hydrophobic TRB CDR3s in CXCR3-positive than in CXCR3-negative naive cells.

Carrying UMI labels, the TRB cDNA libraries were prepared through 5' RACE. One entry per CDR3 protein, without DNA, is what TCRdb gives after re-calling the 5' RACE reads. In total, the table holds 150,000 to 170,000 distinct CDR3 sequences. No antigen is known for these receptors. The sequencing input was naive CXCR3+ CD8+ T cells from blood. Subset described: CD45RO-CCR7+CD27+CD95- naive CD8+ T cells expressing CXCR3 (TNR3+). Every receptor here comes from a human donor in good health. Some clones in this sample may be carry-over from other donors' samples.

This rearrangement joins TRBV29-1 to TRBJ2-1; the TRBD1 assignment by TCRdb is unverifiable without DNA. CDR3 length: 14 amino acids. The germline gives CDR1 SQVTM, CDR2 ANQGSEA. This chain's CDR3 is CSVDVGGAWNEQFF.

CDR3 residues: CASSFSSPDEQFF. J is TRBJ2-1 and V is TRBV7-9; TCRdb returns TRBD2, unconfirmable since there is no DNA. Germline-derived CDR1 and CDR2 are SEHNR and FQNEAQ (reference sequence). This CDR3 is built from 13 residues.

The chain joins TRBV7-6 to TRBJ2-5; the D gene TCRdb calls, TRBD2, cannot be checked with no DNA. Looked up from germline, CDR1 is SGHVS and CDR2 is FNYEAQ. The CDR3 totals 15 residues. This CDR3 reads CASSLGTSGVETQYF.

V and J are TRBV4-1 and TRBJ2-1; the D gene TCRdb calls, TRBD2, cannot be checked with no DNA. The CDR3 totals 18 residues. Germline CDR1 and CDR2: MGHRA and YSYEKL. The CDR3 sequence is CASSQVGVAGALHNEQFF.

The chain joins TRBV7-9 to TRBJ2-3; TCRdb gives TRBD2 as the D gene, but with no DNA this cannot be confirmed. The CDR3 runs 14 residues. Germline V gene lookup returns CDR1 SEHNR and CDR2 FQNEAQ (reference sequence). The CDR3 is CASSWASGTDTQYF.

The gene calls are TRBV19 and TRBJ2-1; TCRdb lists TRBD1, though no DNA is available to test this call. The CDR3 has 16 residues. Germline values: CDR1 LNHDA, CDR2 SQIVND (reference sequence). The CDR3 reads CASSIVGGAPYNEQFF.

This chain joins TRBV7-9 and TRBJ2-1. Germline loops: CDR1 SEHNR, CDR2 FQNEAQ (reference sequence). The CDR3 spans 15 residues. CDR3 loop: CASSLIRYSYNEQFF.

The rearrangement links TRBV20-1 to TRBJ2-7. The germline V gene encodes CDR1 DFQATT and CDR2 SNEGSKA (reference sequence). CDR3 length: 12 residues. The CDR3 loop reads CSASPSPYEQYF.

The CDR3 sequence: CSAPARTSSPYEQYF. The rearrangement links TRBV20-1 to TRBJ2-7. Germline V gives CDR1 DFQATT, CDR2 SNEGSKA (reference sequence). CDR3 length: 15 residues.

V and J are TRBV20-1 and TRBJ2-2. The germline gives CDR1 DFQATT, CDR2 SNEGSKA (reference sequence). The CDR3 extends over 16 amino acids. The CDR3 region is CSARDRVSSNTGELFF.

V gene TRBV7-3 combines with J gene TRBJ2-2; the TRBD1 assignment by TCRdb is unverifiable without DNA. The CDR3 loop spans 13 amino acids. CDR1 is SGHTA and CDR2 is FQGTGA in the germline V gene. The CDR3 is CASSPGVTGELFF. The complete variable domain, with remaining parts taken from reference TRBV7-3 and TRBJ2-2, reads GAGVSQTPSNKVTEKGKYVELRCDPISGHTALYWYRQSLGQGPEFLIYFQGTGAADDSGLPNDRFFAVRPEGSVSTLKIQRTERGDSAVYLCASSPGVTGELFFGEGSRLTVL.

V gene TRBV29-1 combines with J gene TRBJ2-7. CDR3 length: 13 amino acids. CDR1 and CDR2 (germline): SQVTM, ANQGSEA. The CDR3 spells CSVAGRSTYEQYF.

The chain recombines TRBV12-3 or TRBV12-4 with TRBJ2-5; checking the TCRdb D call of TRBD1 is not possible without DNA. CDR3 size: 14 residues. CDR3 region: CASSPTGLGETQYF.